Below are 32 T cell receptor beta chains sequenced from a single sample in a study of early T cells in non-severe SARS-CoV-2 infection. TCRdb reprocessed the 5' RACE reads via MiXCR and lists one record per CDR3 protein. Of tens of thousands of distinct CDR3 sequences listed, about 19% are singletons. The sequenced sample was whole blood, obtained at baseline. These TCRs come from an adult who was a healthcare worker with PCR-confirmed SARS-CoV-2 infection or an uninfected control (not recorded which).

The chain joins TRBV3-1 to TRBJ1-1, with 7 bases identical to TRBD1. Trimming at V came to 6 bases and at J to 5 bases, leaving 9 bases not matched to a gene. Germline CDR1 and CDR2: LGHDT and YNNKEL (reference sequence). This CDR3 spans 14 amino acids. In DNA form, the CDR3 reads TGTGCCAGCAGTCCGACAGGGCGGGGAACTGAAGCTTTCTTT. This sequence encodes CASSPTGRGTEAFF. Using reference TRBV3-1 and TRBJ1-1 for the parts outside the CDR3, the full variable domain is DTAVSQTPKYLVTQMGNDKSIKCEQNLGHDTMYWYKQDSKKFLKIMFSYNNKELIINETVPNRFSPKSPDKAHLNLHINSLELGDSAVYFCASSPTGRGTEAFFGQGTRLTVV.

This clonotype was seen only a few times. The chain recombines TRBV9 with TRBJ1-2, with no clear D. CDR1 SGDLS and CDR2 YYNGEE come from the germline V gene. The length of the CDR3 is 14 residues. V lost 2 bases and J 5 bases, leaving 13 bases between the germline ends. In DNA, the CDR3 is TGTGCCAGCAGCGTGGATGGGAGTATATATGGCTACACCTTC. Translated: CASSVDGSIYGYTF.

This clonotype was counted at least ten times. The gene calls are TRBV30 and TRBJ2-5; 7 nucleotides align to TRBD1. The CDR3 consists of 14 residues. V shed 6 bases, J shed 1 base, and the junction held 8 bases outside the gene matches. Germline assignment: CDR1 GTSNPN and CDR2 SVGIG (reference sequence). CDR3 nucleotide sequence: TGTGCCTGCGGACAGGACGGCCCCCAAGAGACCCAGTACTTC. Protein: CACGQDGPQETQYF. The full variable domain, rest sourced from reference TRBV30 and TRBJ2-5, is SQTIHQWPATLVQPVGSPLSLECTVEGTSNPNLYWYRQAAGRGLQLLFYSVGIGQISSEVPQNLSASRPQDRQFILSSKKLLLSDSGFYLCACGQDGPQETQYFGPGTRLLVL.

In its sample, this clonotype was seen a few times. The rearrangement links TRBV18 to TRBJ1-1; 7 nucleotides match TRBD1. The V segment lost 6 bases and the J segment 1 base; nucleotides outside the gene matches: 5. The CDR3 sequence is 14 residues long. The germline gives CDR1 KGHSH, CDR2 LQKENI. CDR3 region: CASSVGQANTEAFF. In DNA, the CDR3 is TGTGCCAGCTCGGTCGGACAGGCGAACACTGAAGCTTTCTTT.

The chain employs TRBV5-4 and TRBJ1-6; TRBD1 matches at 9 bases. Germline values: CDR1 SGHNT, CDR2 YYREEE (reference sequence). After removal of 4 bases from V and 10 bases from J, the junction contained 6 bases not matched to a gene. The CDR3 is 14 amino acids. The CDR3 DNA sequence: TGTGCCAGCAGCCCCCGGGACAGGGTCTCACCCCTCCACTTT. Protein product: CASSPRDRVSPLHF.

This clonotype has more than one count but fewer than ten. J is TRBJ1-2 and V is TRBV25-1, with no clear D. The CDR3 is made up of 14 amino acids. Germline V gene sequence: CDR1 MGHDK, CDR2 SYGVNS. V was shortened by 4 bases and J by 8 bases, with 17 bases between the two germline ends. In DNA form, the CDR3 reads TGTGCCAGCAGTGCCTTAGACGGCCCGACCGGCTACACCTTC. Its protein product is CASSALDGPTGYTF.

This clonotype was seen only a few times. The gene calls are TRBV9 and TRBJ1-1; the D gene is possibly TRBD1 (6 bases). The length of the CDR3 is 13 residues. Trimming removed 4 bases from V and 8 bases from J, with 15 bases in between. CDR1 and CDR2 from the germline V gene are SGDLS and YYNGEE. The CDR3 here is CASSPDREEEAFF. The CDR3 coding sequence is TGTGCCAGCAGCCCGGACAGAGAGGAGGAAGCTTTCTTT.

This clonotype came up a few times. The CDR3 sequence is CASSQDGLANYGYTF. CDR3 sequence (DNA): TGCGCCAGCAGCCAAGACGGGTTAGCTAACTATGGCTACACCTTC. The J gene is TRBJ1-2, the V gene TRBV4-1; D gene ambiguous. CDR3 length equals 15 residues. Germline CDR1 is MGHRA and CDR2 is YSYEKL. Trimming took 0 bases from V and 0 from J, leaving 8 bases between them.

This clonotype was recorded many times. The V and J genes are TRBV13 and TRBJ2-1, with D possibly matching TRBD2 (7 bases). With 5 bases removed from V and 4 bases from J, the gap between germline ends came to 18 bases. Per germline, CDR1 PRHDT and CDR2 FYEKMQ (reference sequence). This CDR3 comprises 16 residues. The CDR3 DNA reads TGTGCCAGCAGCCTTAGCTCGGGGGGCGAGTACAATGAGCAGTTCTTC. As protein: CASSLSSGGEYNEQFF.

This clonotype was recorded a few times. The J gene is TRBJ2-3, the V gene TRBV19; D not certain. Germline CDR1 reads LNHDA; CDR2 reads SQIVND (reference sequence). This CDR3 spans 12 amino acids. The germline V and J ends were trimmed by 6 bases and 6 bases, with 10 bases remaining between them. The CDR3 DNA sequence: TGTGCCAGTAGCCGACCTCTGGATACGCAGTATTTT. It codes for CASSRPLDTQYF.

The chain carries TRBV3-1 and TRBJ1-1; the D gene is possibly TRBD1 (5 bases). Germline values: CDR1 LGHDT, CDR2 YNNKEL (reference sequence). CDR3 length: 15 amino acids. The V gene lost 0 bases and the J gene lost 6 bases, with 14 bases spanning the gap. For the CDR3, the DNA is TGTGCCAGCAGCCAAGAGCGGGGCGTATCATCTGAAGCTTTCTTT. Its translation is CASSQERGVSSEAFF. The entire variable domain, with the rest obtained from reference TRBV3-1 and TRBJ1-1, is as follows: DTAVSQTPKYLVTQMGNDKSIKCEQNLGHDTMYWYKQDSKKFLKIMFSYNNKELIINETVPNRFSPKSPDKAHLNLHINSLELGDSAVYFCASSQERGVSSEAFFGQGTRLTVV.

The table lists this clonotype with a few counts. V is TRBV18 and J is TRBJ1-3; tentative D call: TRBD1 (6 bases). Germline V gene lookup returns CDR1 KGHSH and CDR2 LQKENI. Deletions cut 3 bases from V and 1 base from J, with 13 bases between. The CDR3 extends over 16 amino acids. The chain's CDR3 is CASSPSGQLSGNTIYF. The DNA of the CDR3 is TGTGCCAGCTCACCCTCTGGACAGCTATCTGGAAACACCATATATTTT.

This clonotype was found a few times. The chain recombines TRBV10-3 with TRBJ1-2; no reliable D call. The germline V gene encodes CDR1 ENHRY and CDR2 SYGVKD. The V and J ends lost 2 bases and 8 bases respectively, with 12 bases between them. The CDR3 runs 13 residues. The CDR3 coding sequence is TGTGCCATCAGTGAGGAGGGCGATCGGGGCTACACCTTC. It specifies CAISEEGDRGYTF.

The chain links TRBV7-9 to TRBJ2-3, with D perhaps matching TRBD2 (5 bases). CDR3 length: 15 amino acids. The germline V and J ends were trimmed by 6 bases and 0 bases, with 13 bases remaining between them. Germline V gene data show CDR1 as SEHNR and CDR2 as FQNEAQ (reference sequence). In DNA form, the CDR3 reads TGTGCCAGCAGGCGACTAACGCGTAGCACAGATACGCAGTATTTT. Its translation is CASRRLTRSTDTQYF. Using reference TRBV7-9 and TRBJ2-3 for the parts outside the CDR3, the full variable domain is DTGVSQNPRHKITKRGQNVTFRCDPISEHNRLYWYRQTLGQGPEFLTYFQNEAQLEKSRLLSDRFSAERPKGSFSTLEIQRTEQGDSAMYLCASRRLTRSTDTQYFGPGTRLTVL.

The rearrangement links TRBV23-1 to TRBJ2-4; D is ambiguous. TRBV23-1 is assigned to the ORF class and has an uncertain function. V lost 3 bases and J lost 2, with 11 bases in between. The CDR3 runs 15 residues. CDR3 in amino acids: CASSQGPKSKNIQYF. The CDR3, as DNA: TGCGCCAGCAGTCAGGGTCCCAAATCCAAAAACATTCAGTACTTC.

Ten or more counts support this clonotype. The gene calls are TRBV6-6 and TRBJ1-1; the D is unclear. Germline-derived CDR1 and CDR2 are MNHNY and SVGAGI (reference sequence). The CDR3 length is 16 residues. The ends were cut back, 6 bases at V and 3 bases at J, with 20 bases in the middle. CDR3 amino acids: CASRRTAARSDTEAFF. The CDR3 DNA follows: TGTGCCAGCAGGAGGACGGCGGCACGGTCGGACACTGAAGCTTTCTTT.

V usage is TRBV4-1 and J usage is TRBJ1-2; tentative D call: TRBD1 (6 bases). Trimming took 4 bases from V and 3 from J, leaving 12 bases between them. Germline-derived CDR1 and CDR2 are MGHRA and YSYEKL. The CDR3 length is 14 residues. CDR3 sequence (DNA): TGCGCCAGCAGCCCGGCGAGGGGGGACTATGGCTACACCTTC. This gives the protein CASSPARGDYGYTF.

A few counts support this clonotype. In nucleotides, the CDR3 is TGCGCCAGCAGCTTGAGGAGCAGCCTCCAAGAGACCCAGTACTTC. It encodes CASSLRSSLQETQYF. This chain uses TRBV5-1 with TRBJ2-5; the D is unclear. The CDR3 totals 15 residues. Trimming removed 1 base from V and 1 base from J, with 11 bases in between. The germline CDR1 and CDR2 sequences are SGHRS and YFSETQ.

This clonotype was seen repeatedly, ten times or more. This chain uses TRBV7-7 with TRBJ1-1; no clear D. V dropped 1 base and J dropped 0 bases, with 3 bases sitting between them. This CDR3 comprises 13 residues. In germline, CDR1 is SSHAT, CDR2 FNYEAQ (reference sequence). The CDR3, as DNA: TGTGCCAGCAGCTTAGAGGTGAACACTGAAGCTTTCTTT. Translation: CASSLEVNTEAFF. The full variable domain, its missing parts supplied by reference TRBV7-7 and TRBJ1-1, is GAGVSQSPRYKVTKRGQDVTLRCDPISSHATLYWYQQALGQGPEFLTYFNYEAQPDKSGLPSDRFSAERPEGSISTLTIQRTEQRDSAMYRCASSLEVNTEAFFGQGTRLTVV.

In its sample, this clonotype was seen a few times. The V gene is TRBV6-2 or TRBV6-3, the J gene TRBJ2-2; a possible D gene is TRBD1 (6 bases). From germline, CDR1 is MNHEY and CDR2 SVGEGT. This CDR3 has 16 amino acids. V lost 4 bases and J 1 base, leaving 13 bases between the germline ends. The CDR3: CASSSLGAENTGELFF. The CDR3 DNA reads as TGTGCCAGCAGTTCGCTGGGGGCCGAGAACACCGGGGAGCTGTTTTTT.

The CDR3 nucleotides read TGCAGCGTTCGGGGGGAAGGCTATGGCTACACCTTC. Its protein product is CSVRGEGYGYTF. The chain couples TRBV29-1 to TRBJ1-2; the D gene is possibly TRBD1 (5 bases). The CDR3 extends over 12 amino acids. CDR1 is SQVTM, CDR2 ANQGSEA, per germline. Trimming cost V 5 bases and J 4 bases, with 11 bases left between them.

Only one count was recorded for this clonotype. The rearrangement joins TRBV19 to TRBJ1-4; D is undetermined. The CDR3 runs to 14 residues. Trimming cost V 3 bases and J 4 bases, with 9 bases left between them. Germline-derived CDR1 and CDR2 are LNHDA and SQIVND (reference sequence). Here the CDR3 DNA reads TGTGCCAGTAGTATTGGAAGTCATAATGAAAAACTGTTTTTT. Its protein product is CASSIGSHNEKLFF.

The genes are TRBV5-1 and TRBJ2-5, with 10 bases fitting TRBD2. Unmatched junction bases numbered 10, after V lost 3 bases and J lost 5 bases. The length of the CDR3 is 16 residues. CDR1 and CDR2 from the germline V gene are SGHRS and YFSETQ. CDR3 in amino acids: CASSSNQRGGRETQYF. The CDR3 DNA follows: TGCGCCAGCAGCTCCAACCAGCGGGGGGGCCGGGAGACCCAGTACTTC.

This rearrangement joins TRBV6-6 to TRBJ1-5; D is possibly TRBD1 (6 bases). Germline V gene data show CDR1 as MNHNY and CDR2 as SVGAGI (reference sequence). Trimming removed 2 bases at V and 1 base at J, with 12 bases between. There are 16 residues in the CDR3. The CDR3 DNA reads as TGTGCCAGCAGTTACGGGGGCAAGTTCAGCAATCAGCCCCAGCATTTT. This gives the protein CASSYGGKFSNQPQHF.

The chain uses TRBV7-2 and TRBJ2-5, with D possibly TRBD2 on 5 matching bases. Trimming cost V 1 base and J 6 bases, with 6 bases left between them. There are 12 residues in the CDR3. The germline CDR1 and CDR2 sequences are SGHTA and FQGNSA. The CDR3 region is CASSLDGKTQYF. CDR3 in DNA: TGTGCCAGCAGCTTAGACGGGAAGACCCAGTACTTC.

The table lists this clonotype with a count of one. The chain employs TRBV28 and TRBJ2-5; no reliable D call. This CDR3 is 12 amino acids long. Germline CDR1 reads MDHEN; CDR2 reads SYDVKM. V was trimmed by 4 bases and J by 5 bases, leaving 8 bases between them. DNA for the CDR3: TGTGCCAGCAGTTCCCCACTGGAGACCCAGTACTTC. Translation: CASSSPLETQYF.

This clonotype was seen ten or more times. V is TRBV18 and J is TRBJ1-6, with a weak D call TRBD1 (5 bases). There are 13 residues in the CDR3. From germline, CDR1 is KGHSH and CDR2 LQKENI. V was shortened by 3 bases and J by 7 bases, with 7 bases between the two germline ends. The CDR3, as DNA: TGTGCCAGCTCACCCGCAGGGAATTCACCCCTCCACTTT. Amino acids: CASSPAGNSPLHF.

The chain joins TRBV12-3 or TRBV12-4 to TRBJ1-6, with TRBD1 matching over 10 bases. Trimming removed 4 bases from V and 7 bases from J; junction bases left unmatched: 10. This CDR3 has 17 residues. In DNA form, the CDR3 reads TGTGCCAGCAGTTCCAGGGGGACAGGGGCGGGAAATTCACCCCTCCACTTT. It is translated as CASSSRGTGAGNSPLHF.

This clonotype was counted only a few times. The CDR3 protein is CASSLDSNSPLHF. In DNA, the CDR3 is TGTGCCAGCAGTTTGGACTCCAATTCACCCCTCCACTTT. V and J are TRBV12-3 or TRBV12-4 and TRBJ1-6; D unresolved. V was cut by 3 bases and J by 7 bases, with 7 bases left in between. The CDR3 consists of 13 residues.

This clonotype was seen a few times. The chain has TRBV7-8 and TRBJ1-6; D not certain. Germline lookup yields CDR1 SGHVS and CDR2 FQNEAQ. Trimming removed 1 base at V and 6 bases at J, with 13 bases between. The CDR3 loop spans 16 amino acids. As DNA, the CDR3 is TGTGCCAGCAGCTTAGGATCCCGAGAGCTTAATTCACCCCTCCACTTT. Its protein product is CASSLGSRELNSPLHF.

This clonotype appeared a few times. V and J are TRBV9 and TRBJ2-1; D is unclear. Germline assignment: CDR1 SGDLS and CDR2 YYNGEE. Between the trimmed V and J ends, which lost 2 bases and 1 base, there was a span of 10 bases. This CDR3 contains 15 residues. DNA for the CDR3: TGTGCCAGCAGCGTTTGGTCCGAGTCCTACAATGAGCAGTTCTTC. It is translated as CASSVWSESYNEQFF.

This clonotype turned up a few times. The rearrangement joins TRBV19 to TRBJ2-1, with D possibly matching TRBD2 (6 bases). The CDR3 has 14 amino acids. Trimming took off 1 base at V and 7 bases at J, with 11 bases between the two ends. Looked up from germline, CDR1 is LNHDA and CDR2 is SQIVND (reference sequence). CDR3 loop: CASSIGRGTNEQFF. CDR3 DNA sequence: TGTGCCAGTAGTATAGGCCGAGGGACTAATGAGCAGTTCTTC.